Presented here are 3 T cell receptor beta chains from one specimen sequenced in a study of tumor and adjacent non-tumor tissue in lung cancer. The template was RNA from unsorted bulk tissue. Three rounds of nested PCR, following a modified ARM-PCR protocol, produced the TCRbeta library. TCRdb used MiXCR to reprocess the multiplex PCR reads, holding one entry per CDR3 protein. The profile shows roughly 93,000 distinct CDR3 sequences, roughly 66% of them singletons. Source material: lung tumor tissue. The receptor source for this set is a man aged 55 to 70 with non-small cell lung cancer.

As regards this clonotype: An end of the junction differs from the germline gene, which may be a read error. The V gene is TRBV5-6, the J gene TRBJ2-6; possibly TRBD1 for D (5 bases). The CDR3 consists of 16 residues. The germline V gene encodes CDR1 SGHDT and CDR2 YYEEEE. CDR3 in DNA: TGTGCCAGCAGATTGCTTGGGGCCACTGGGACCAACGTCCTGACTTTC. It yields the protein CASRLLGATGTNVLTF.

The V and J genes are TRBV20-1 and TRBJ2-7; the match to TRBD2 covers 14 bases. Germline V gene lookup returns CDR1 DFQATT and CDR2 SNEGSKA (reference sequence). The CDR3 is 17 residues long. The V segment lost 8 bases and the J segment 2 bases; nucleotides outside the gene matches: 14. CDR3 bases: TGCAGTATTAGAGGCATTGGGACTAGCGGGGGTACCTACGAGCAGTACTTC. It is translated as CSIRGIGTSGGTYEQYF.

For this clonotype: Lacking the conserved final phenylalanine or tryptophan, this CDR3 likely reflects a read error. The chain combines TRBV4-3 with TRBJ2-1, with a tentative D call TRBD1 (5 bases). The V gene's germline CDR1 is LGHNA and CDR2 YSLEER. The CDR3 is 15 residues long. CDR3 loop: CASSQDLGVGNEQFL. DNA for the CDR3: TGCGCAAGCAGCCAAGATCTAGGGGTGGGAAATGAGCAGTTCTTA.